This TCR beta chain was identified in a study of blood T cell repertoires in COVID-19 (dated by TCRdb to 2020 to 2021). With respect to the entire study: Samples covering the acute and convalescent phases of COVID-19 were provided by collaborators in the United States, Italy and Spain. The prospective study material was composed of cDNA or gDNA derived from T cells, B-cell-depleted T cells, or PBMCs. The dataset comprised deeply sampled blood TCRbeta repertoires from subjects exposed to, actively infected with, or recovered from COVID-19. A freely available public database, intended as a resource for researchers studying the immune response to SARS-CoV-2, is where the repertoires were released. Samples were obtained from the ongoing ImmuneRACE study (first 160 participants) and from over 1,000 subjects provided by 6 global collaborators. The sample metadata nearly always contained a de-identified subject ID, COVID-19 status, age in years and sex. Where HLA class I and class II types were available, the types were taken from metadata supplied by the sample provider, not from assay-based typing.

At one collaborating source in Seattle, patients were enrolled during active infection and were followed longitudinally through the course of disease. Collaborating institutions collected whole blood in K2EDTA tubes following their own protocols. For TCRbeta analysis, collaborator samples were shipped as frozen whole blood, as isolated PBMCs, or as DNA extracted from either sample type. Broad study findings and their caveats: The quantity of clinical and demographic metadata differed by source and by participant and was supplied without curation.

Comments on this clone: Its antigen has not been determined. No base-level quality is on record; no much larger clone is a single base apart.

CDR1 and CDR2, per the germline V gene (reference sequence), are WNHNN and SYGVQD. V loses 7 bases, J loses 5 bases, and the germline ends lie 14 bases apart. The CDR3 numbers 13 residues from cysteine through phenylalanine. The DNA shown is the 39-base CDR3, in frame from base 1. TCRbeta CDR3 regions were amplified from genomic DNA using the immunoSEQ Assay, a bias-controlled multiplex PCR. The authors' analysis ran thus. The number of nucleated cells in each sample was estimated by amplification of reference gene primers within the assay. To quantify the absolute abundance of each unique TCRbeta CDR3 rearrangement, sequence reads were collapsed and filtered. For each sample, productive Simpson clonality was calculated as the square root of Simpson's diversity index across productive rearrangements. TCRdb mirrors the immuneACCESS table, restricted to in-frame sequences. Some clones are absent from its copies; in checked studies, under half trace to an unresolved V gene, and the reason for the others is unknown. Clone size and the V and J calls come from that table; the DNA yielded D and trimming. This sample lists 540,000 or so clones; roughly 91% were detected once. Jointly, the top ten make up 7.5% to 9.5% of the sample.

Sequencing input: peripheral blood. The rearranged chain carries TRBV10-1 and TRBJ1-1, with the D gene too uncertain to name. This receptor was obtained from a woman between 50 and 59 years old with COVID-19, enrolled during active disease. In nucleotides, the sequence is TGCGCCAGCAAAAGGGCCGGGGAGACTGAAGCTTTCTTT. Translated, it gives CASKRAGETEAFF.